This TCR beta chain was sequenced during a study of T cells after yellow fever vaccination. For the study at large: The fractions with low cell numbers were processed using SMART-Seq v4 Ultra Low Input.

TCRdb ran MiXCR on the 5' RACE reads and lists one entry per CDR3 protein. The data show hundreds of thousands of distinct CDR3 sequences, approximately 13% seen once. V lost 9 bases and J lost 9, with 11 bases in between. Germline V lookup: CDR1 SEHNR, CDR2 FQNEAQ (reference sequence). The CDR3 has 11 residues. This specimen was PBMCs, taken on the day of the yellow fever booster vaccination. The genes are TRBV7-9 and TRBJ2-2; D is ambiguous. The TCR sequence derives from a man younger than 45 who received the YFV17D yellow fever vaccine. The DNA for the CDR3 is TGTGCCAGTACCTCCGGAAGGGAGCTGTTTTTT. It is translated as CASTSGRELFF.